The sequence of this T cell receptor beta chain was determined in a study of CXCR3-negative and CXCR3-positive naive CD8 T cells. 5' RACE with UMI labels generated the TRB cDNA libraries. One entry per CDR3 protein, without DNA, is what TCRdb gives after re-calling the 5' RACE reads. The sample yields under 55,000 distinct CDR3 sequences, of which the top ten take up approximately 11%. Sorts that each held over 250,000 cells were run in triplicate for every CD8+ T cell subset. The CDR3 length is 17 residues. The germline V gene encodes CDR1 SGHDN and CDR2 FVKESK. Study-wide points: Memory cells diverged, while naive CXCR3-positive and CXCR3-negative cells had similar TRBV-TRBJ usage.

With regard to this clonotype: What it recognizes is unknown.

Sequences were obtained from memory CD8+ T cells from blood. This clonotype originated in a human donor in good health. Some clones in this sample may be carry-over from other donors' samples. The V call is TRBV14, the J call TRBJ1-5. This chain's CDR3 is CASSPGPVVKSNQPQHF.